This T cell receptor beta chain stems from a study of blood T cell repertoires in COVID-19. Overall study: Spain, Italy and the United States supplied samples that represented acute and convalescent COVID-19. The analysed material was cDNA or gDNA that came from T cells, B-cell-depleted T cells, or PBMCs.

Looked up from germline, CDR1 is KGHSH and CDR2 is LQKENI. CDR3 size: 16 residues. V lost 3 bases, J lost 5 bases, and 19 bases lay in between. Per the original data handling: By means of reference gene primer amplification, nucleated cell counts were estimated. Data came from immunoSEQ multiplex PCR; TCRdb stores just in-frame clones and leaves some out. The DNA was the basis for D and trimming; V, J and clone size are from that table. The data contain approximately 190,000 clones, roughly four fifths of them singletons. This clone has a single count. This clonotype was sampled from a woman aged 35 to 49 with acute or convalescent COVID-19. The chain employs TRBV18 and TRBJ1-1; D remains unclear. Sequenced sample: peripheral blood. CDR3 protein: CASSPFPTLVWTEAFF. The DNA for the CDR3 is TGTGCCAGCTCACCTTTTCCTACGTTGGTTTGGACTGAAGCTTTCTTT.